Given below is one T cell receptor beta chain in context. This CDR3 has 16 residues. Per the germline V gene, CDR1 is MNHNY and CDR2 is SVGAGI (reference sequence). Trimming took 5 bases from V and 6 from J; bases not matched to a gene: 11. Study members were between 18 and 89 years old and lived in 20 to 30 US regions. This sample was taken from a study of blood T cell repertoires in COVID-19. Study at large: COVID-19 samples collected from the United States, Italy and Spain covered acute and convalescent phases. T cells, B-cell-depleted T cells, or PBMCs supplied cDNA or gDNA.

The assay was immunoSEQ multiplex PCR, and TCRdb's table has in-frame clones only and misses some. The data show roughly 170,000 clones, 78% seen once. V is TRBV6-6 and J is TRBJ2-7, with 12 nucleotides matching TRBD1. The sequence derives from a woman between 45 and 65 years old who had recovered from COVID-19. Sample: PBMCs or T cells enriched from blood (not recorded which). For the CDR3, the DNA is TGTGCCAGCAGTGCCCTCGCGGGACAGGGGGCATCCGAGCAGTACTTC. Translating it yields CASSALAGQGASEQYF.